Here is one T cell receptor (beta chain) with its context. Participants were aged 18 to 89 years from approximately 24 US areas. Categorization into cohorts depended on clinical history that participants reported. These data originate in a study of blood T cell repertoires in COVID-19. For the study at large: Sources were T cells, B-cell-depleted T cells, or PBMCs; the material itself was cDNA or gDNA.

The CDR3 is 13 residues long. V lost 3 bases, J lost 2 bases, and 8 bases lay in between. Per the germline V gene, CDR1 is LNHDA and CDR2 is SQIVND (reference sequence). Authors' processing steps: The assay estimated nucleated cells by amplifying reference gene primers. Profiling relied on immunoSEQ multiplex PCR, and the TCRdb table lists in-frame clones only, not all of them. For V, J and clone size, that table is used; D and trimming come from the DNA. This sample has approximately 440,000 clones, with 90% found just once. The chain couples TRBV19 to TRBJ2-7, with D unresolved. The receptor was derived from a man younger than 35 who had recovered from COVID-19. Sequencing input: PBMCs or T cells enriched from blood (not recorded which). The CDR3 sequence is CASSIPGTYEQYF. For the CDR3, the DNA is TGTGCCAGTAGTATTCCAGGTACCTACGAGCAGTACTTC. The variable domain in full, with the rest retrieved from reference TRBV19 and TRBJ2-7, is DGGITQSPKYLFRKEGQNVTLSCEQNLNHDAMYWYRQDPGQGLRLIYYSQIVNDFQKGDIAEGYSVSREKKESFPLTVTSAQKNPTAFYLCASSIPGTYEQYFGPGTRLTVT.